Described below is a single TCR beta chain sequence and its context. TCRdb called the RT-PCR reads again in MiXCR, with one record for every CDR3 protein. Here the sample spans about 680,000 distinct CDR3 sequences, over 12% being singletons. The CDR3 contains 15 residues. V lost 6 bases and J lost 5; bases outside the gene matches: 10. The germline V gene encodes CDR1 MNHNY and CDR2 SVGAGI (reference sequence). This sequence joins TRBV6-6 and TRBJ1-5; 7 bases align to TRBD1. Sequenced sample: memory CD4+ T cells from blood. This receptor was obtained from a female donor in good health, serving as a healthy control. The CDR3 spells CASRFGQGGDQPQHF. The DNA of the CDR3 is TGTGCCAGCAGGTTCGGGCAGGGGGGCGATCAGCCCCAGCATTTT.